The 3 T cell receptor beta chains listed next were all sequenced from one sample in a study of OX40 agonist ivuxolimab in advanced cancers. TCRdb's table, derived via immunoSEQ multiplex PCR, lists solely in-frame clones and lacks some. In the table there are tens of thousands of clones, 89% of which are singletons. The sequenced sample was CD4+ or CD8+ T cells sorted from blood, obtained in a trial of the OX40 agonist ivuxolimab. All receptors come from an adult with an advanced solid tumor such as melanoma, head and neck, liver or kidney cancer.

The rearrangement joins TRBV7-9 to TRBJ1-3; perhaps TRBD1 as D (6 bases). The length of the CDR3 is 16 residues. The V end was cut by 0 bases, the J end by 2 bases, with 11 bases between. Germline V lookup: CDR1 SEHNR, CDR2 FQNEAQ (reference sequence). The CDR3 is CASSLAARGTGNTIYF. The CDR3 bases are TGTGCCAGCAGCTTAGCAGCCAGGGGCACTGGAAACACCATATATTTT.

CDR3 in DNA: TGTGCCAGCAGCCTAGGAGGGCCCTACGAGCAGTACGTC. Encoded protein: CASSLGGPYEQYV. The V and J genes are TRBV11-2 and TRBJ2-7, with D possibly being TRBD2 (6 bases). Germline V lookup: CDR1 SGHAT, CDR2 FQNNGV. Trimming stripped 5 bases from V and 2 bases from J, with 10 bases between. The CDR3 is 13 amino acids.

This CDR3 reads CASSEATGGSYEQYF. The DNA of the CDR3 is TGTGCCAGCAGTGAAGCGACAGGGGGCTCCTACGAGCAGTACTTC. The chain has TRBV6-1 and TRBJ2-7, with 9 bases fitting TRBD1. With V trimmed by 0 bases and J by 0 bases, 0 bases remained unmatched. The CDR3 totals 15 residues. CDR1 is MNHNS and CDR2 is SASEGT in the germline V gene.